This T cell receptor (beta chain) appears in the sequencing data of a study of blood T cell repertoires in COVID-19. Study at large: Sources were T cells, B-cell-depleted T cells, or PBMCs; the material itself was cDNA or gDNA.

The CDR3 sequence is 15 residues long. Germline V CDR1 and CDR2: MNHNY, SVGAGI (reference sequence). Trimming stripped 0 bases from V and 7 bases from J, with 10 bases between. Profiled with immunoSEQ multiplex PCR; TCRdb holds only in-frame clones, not every one. In the table there are under 350,000 clones, roughly 86% of which are singletons. The J gene is TRBJ1-6, the V gene TRBV6-6; D is unresolved. The sequence derives from a woman aged 25 to 39 with COVID-19, enrolled during active disease. The sample consisted of peripheral blood. Here the CDR3 DNA reads TGTGCCAGCAGTTACTCGGCAGGCGAAAATTCACCCCTCCACTTT. It specifies CASSYSAGENSPLHF.